The T cell receptor beta chain under discussion was sequenced for a study of cytomegalovirus exposure and HLA in healthy donors. From germline, CDR1 is LGHNA and CDR2 YNFKEQ. After removal of 1 base from V and 5 bases from J, the junction contained 10 bases not matched to a gene. The CDR3 runs to 17 residues. As regards this clone: Its antigen is as yet unknown.

Study findings and constraints: The authors enumerated over 150 TCR beta chains as linked to cytomegalovirus. In the 95 to 150 validation repertoires, a later analysis found that first-cohort TCR clusters tended to co-occur.

Profiling relied on immunoSEQ multiplex PCR, and the TCRdb table lists in-frame clones only, not all of them. The data hold more than 150,000 clones, with approximately 83% observed a single time. What was sequenced was PBMCs. The clonotype originates from a woman under 30 in good health and CMV-seropositive. The rearrangement uses TRBV4-2 and TRBJ2-5, with 10 positions matching TRBD2. The CDR3 region has the DNA TGTGCCAGCAGCCAAGGTCAACTAGCGGGGTACCCGGAGACCCAGTACTTC. It codes for CASSQGQLAGYPETQYF.